The clone carrying this TCR beta chain appeared once. The data are from a study of blood T cell repertoires in COVID-19. Some clones are missing from TCRdb's copy, which holds only in-frame ones; the method was immunoSEQ multiplex PCR. The sample lists under 150,000 clones, approximately 87% occurring once. Participants, about 18 to 90 years old, spanned around 25 US areas. The TCR comes from a man aged 45-60 years in a cohort exposed to, infected with or recovered from COVID-19 (not recorded which). Sequenced sample: PBMCs or T cells enriched from blood (not recorded which).

CDR3 in DNA: TGTGCCAGCAGTCGGACTAGCGGGGTCGCAGATACGCAGTATTTT. It encodes CASSRTSGVADTQYF. The chain joins TRBV2 to TRBJ2-3; TRBD2 aligns across 12 bases. There are 15 residues in the CDR3. From germline, CDR1 is SNHLY and CDR2 FYNNEI. V was pared by 5 bases and J by 4 bases, with 4 bases of the junction left unmatched.